This T cell receptor (beta chain) stems from a study of blood T cell repertoires in COVID-19 (dated by TCRdb to about 2020). Some background on the complete study: Collaborator samples came from the United States, Italy and Spain and covered acute and convalescent phases of COVID-19. The prospective study material was composed of cDNA or gDNA derived from T cells, B-cell-depleted T cells, or PBMCs. Deeply sampled blood TCRbeta repertoires from subjects exposed to, actively infected with, or recovered from COVID-19 were included in the dataset. The repertoires were released in a freely available public database intended as a resource for research on the immune response to SARS-CoV-2. Samples were obtained from the ongoing ImmuneRACE study (first 160 participants) and from about 1,300 subjects provided by 6 global collaborators. Sample metadata almost always included a de-identified subject ID, COVID-19 status, age in years and sex. Where HLA class I and class II types were available, the types were taken from metadata supplied by the sample provider, not from assay-based typing. Summary of the overall study and its limitations: The quantity of clinical and demographic metadata differed by source and by participant and was supplied without curation.

The collaborating institutions used their own protocols to collect whole blood in K2EDTA tubes. For TCRbeta analysis, collaborators shipped samples in one of three forms: frozen whole blood, isolated PBMCs, or DNA extracted from either of those sample types. The immunoSEQ Assay, a bias-controlled multiplex PCR, was used to amplify TCRbeta CDR3 regions from genomic DNA. In the source study's methods: The number of nucleated cells in each sample was estimated by amplification of reference gene primers within the assay. Sequence reads were collapsed and filtered to measure the absolute abundance of every unique TCRbeta CDR3 rearrangement. For each sample, productive Simpson clonality was calculated as the square root of Simpson's diversity index over productive rearrangements. In TCRdb, the immuneACCESS table is reduced to in-frame sequences with V and J assigned. These tables do not hold every clone; where another copy was compared, an unresolved V gene accounts for under half, and the others remain unexplained. V and J calls and clone size follow that table, whereas D and trimming were derived from the DNA. In this sample the table shows more than 80,000 clones, 86% of which occur a single time. The ten largest clones take up 1.5% to 2% of the sample.

Turning to this clone: It has no known antigen specificity. No much larger clone exists at a distance of one base, and base qualities are not known.

V loses 5 bases, J loses 4 bases, and the germline ends lie 12 bases apart. According to the germline V gene, CDR1 reads SGHTA and CDR2 reads FQGTGA. The cysteine opens and the phenylalanine closes a CDR3 of 14 amino acids. Only the CDR3 portion is preserved as DNA: 42 bases, with reading frame beginning at the first base. The sequence is built from TRBV7-3 and TRBJ2-1; tentative D gene TRBD2, with 5 bases matching. The sequencing sample was made of peripheral blood. This TCR was sampled from a man older than 75 with acute or convalescent COVID-19. The nucleotides are TGTGCCAGCAGCCGAGGGTCTGAATACAATGAGCAGTTCTTC. This translates into CASSRGSEYNEQFF. The CDR3, completed at both ends by the reference TRBV7-3 and TRBJ2-1 genes, gives the full variable domain GAGVSQTPSNKVTEKGKYVELRCDPISGHTALYWYRQSLGQGPEFLIYFQGTGAADDSGLPNDRFFAVRPEGSVSTLKIQRTERGDSAVYLCASSRGSEYNEQFFGPGTRLTVL.